Sequencing of this TCR beta chain was carried out in a study of cytomegalovirus exposure and HLA in healthy donors. Study-wide points: There were three CMV-associated chains whose specificity for CMV antigens was confirmed in vitro. Presence/absence analyses treated sequencing depth as roughly uniform across donors.

Between the trimmed V and J ends, which lost 4 bases and 9 bases, there was a span of 22 bases. This CDR3 region has 17 residues. The germline V gene has CDR1 KGHSY and CDR2 FQNENV. Comment on this clone: Its specificity is unknown.

PCR involved 60 Vbeta and 13 Jbeta primers. Per the original data handling: A later analysis counted 80 million or so unique TCR beta chains, around 10 million shared. Generated by immunoSEQ multiplex PCR, the TCRdb table keeps only in-frame clones and is missing some. V and J calls and clone size follow that table, whereas D and trimming were derived from the DNA. Here the sample spans approximately 150,000 clones, roughly 70% being singletons. The receptor was isolated from a woman in her twenties or thirties in good health and CMV-seronegative. V is TRBV16 and J is TRBJ1-6, with D possibly being TRBD1 (6 bases). The sequenced sample consisted of PBMCs. In DNA form, the CDR3 reads TGTGCCAGCAGCCTCTCTTTGATAGGGGGACGTCGTTCACCCCTCCACTTT. Its translation is CASSLSLIGGRRSPLHF.